The rows below give T cell receptor beta chains drawn from one sample of a study of patients and donors after allogeneic stem cell transplantation. TCRdb ran MiXCR on the RT-PCR reads and lists one entry per CDR3 protein. The sample has 20,000 or so distinct CDR3 sequences; about 5% are singletons. What was sequenced was blood, either unsorted or a sorted T cell fraction (not recorded which). The receptor set was obtained from a human donor who was either an allogeneic HSCT recipient or a stem cell or donor lymphocyte infusion donor (not recorded which). It is not recorded whose cells these are; they may come from a transplant donor. Each CDR3 is given with its conserved first and last residue. The order of the fields is V gene, J gene, D gene, clone size, CDR3 protein, CDR3 DNA. The D gene is left open where the match is weak. Clone sizes are given selectively: once, few, many, or a class where the clone is expanded.

>TRBV7-9|TRBJ2-1|-|many
CASSLEAGAGYEQFF
TGTGCCAGCAGCTTAGAGGCAGGGGCGGGGTATGAGCAGTTCTTC
>TRBV7-9|TRBJ1-4|-|many
CASSRLQGRPEKLFF
TGTGCCAGCAGCCGGCTGCAGGGCAGGCCAGAAAAACTGTTTTTT
>TRBV7-9|TRBJ1-1|-|many
CASSLPSVGGEAFF
TGTGCCAGCAGCTTACCCTCCGTTGGGGGCGAAGCTTTCTTT
>TRBV20-1|TRBJ1-2|-|many
CSARSTGYSGYTF
TGCAGTGCTAGGTCCACAGGATACTCTGGCTACACCTTC
>TRBV15|TRBJ2-1|TRBD1|many
CATSRGQGRYNEQFF
TGTGCCACCAGCAGAGGACAGGGAAGATACAATGAGCAGTTCTTC
>TRBV7-9|TRBJ2-7|-|many
CASNLVEGHEQYF
TGTGCCAGCAACCTGGTGGAAGGGCACGAGCAGTACTTC
>TRBV12-3/TRBV12-4|TRBJ1-3|TRBD1|many
CASSSAVGQGAGNTIYF
TGTGCCAGCAGTTCTGCGGTGGGACAGGGGGCTGGAAACACCATATATTTT
>TRBV7-3|TRBJ2-7|-|many
CASSKTEGHKNEQYF
TGTGCCAGCAGCAAAACGGAGGGACACAAAAACGAGCAGTACTTC
>TRBV18|TRBJ1-2|-|-
CASSPWTANYGYTF
TGTGCCAGCTCACCTTGGACAGCTAACTATGGCTACACCTTC
>TRBV2|TRBJ2-5|-|few
CASKEYQETQYF
TGTGCCAGCAAAGAGTACCAAGAGACCCAGTACTTC
>TRBV2|TRBJ2-7|-|medium-sized
CASSEADLGGQYF
TGTGCCAGCAGTGAAGCCGACTTGGGGGGGCAGTACTTC
>TRBV20-1|TRBJ1-1|TRBD1|many
CSASGTGRTEAFF
TGCAGTGCTAGCGGGACAGGCAGGACTGAAGCTTTCTTT
>TRBV5-8|TRBJ1-2|-|few
CASSLGWDPPGGYTF
TGTGCCAGCAGCTTGGGGTGGGACCCCCCAGGTGGCTACACCTTC
>TRBV4-2|TRBJ2-2|-|many
CASSRVTVTGELFF
TGTGCCAGCAGCCGCGTGACAGTCACCGGGGAGCTGTTTTTT
>TRBV7-9|TRBJ1-1|-|many
CASSSGAQENTEAFF
TGTGCCAGCAGCTCTGGCGCGCAGGAGAACACTGAAGCTTTCTTT
>TRBV27|TRBJ2-7|TRBD2|many
CASRTLAGVGYEQYF
TGTGCCAGCAGAACACTAGCGGGAGTTGGCTACGAGCAGTACTTC
>TRBV20-1|TRBJ2-7|-|many
CSATPLGDLRKQYF
TGCAGTGCTACCCCCCTGGGGGATCTACGTAAGCAGTACTTC
>TRBV27|TRBJ2-3|TRBD1|many
CASSPGQGEADTQYF
TGTGCCAGCAGCCCGGGACAGGGGGAGGCAGATACGCAGTATTTT
>TRBV7-9|TRBJ1-2|-|many
CASSLDRGSGYTF
TGTGCCAGCAGTTTAGATCGAGGGAGTGGCTACACCTTC
>TRBV5-8|TRBJ2-2|TRBD2|-
CASSLERGGITGELFF
TGTGCCAGCAGCTTGGAACGGGGGGGTATCACCGGGGAGCTGTTTTTT
>TRBV5-1|TRBJ2-3|-|many
CASSLGSNADTQYF
TGCGCCAGCAGCTTGGGGTCTAATGCAGATACGCAGTATTTT
>TRBV7-2|TRBJ1-1|TRBD1|many
CASSVMTGPGEAFF
TGTGCCAGCAGCGTAATGACAGGGCCCGGTGAAGCTTTCTTT
>TRBV13|TRBJ1-2|-|few
CASSLAFETYGYTF
TGTGCCAGCAGCTTAGCGTTCGAAACCTATGGCTACACCTTC
>TRBV5-4|TRBJ2-7|-|-
CASSLDGRGGEQYF
TGTGCCAGCAGCTTGGACGGGAGAGGGGGCGAGCAGTACTTC
>TRBV28|TRBJ1-5|TRBD1|many
CASSLGAGGPDQPQHF
TGTGCCAGCAGTTTGGGCGCAGGGGGCCCCGATCAGCCCCAGCATTTT
>TRBV12-3/TRBV12-4|TRBJ2-1|-|many
CASSLAQGYNEQFF
TGTGCCAGCAGTTTAGCGCAGGGATACAATGAGCAGTTCTTC
>TRBV10-1|TRBJ2-1|-|many
CASSEGAQFGSYNEQFF
TGCGCCAGCAGTGAAGGGGCGCAGTTTGGCTCCTACAATGAGCAGTTCTTC
>TRBV7-9|TRBJ2-1|TRBD2|many
CASSSLTSGKYNEQFF
TGTGCCAGCAGCTCCCTGACTAGCGGGAAATACAATGAGCAGTTCTTC
>TRBV5-1|TRBJ2-2|TRBD2|-
CASRPPSGGTGELFF
TGCGCCAGCAGACCCCCGAGCGGGGGAACCGGGGAGCTGTTTTTT
>TRBV15|TRBJ2-2|-|few
CATSRGGSNTGELFF
TGTGCCACCAGCAGGGGGGGATCGAACACCGGGGAGCTGTTTTTT
>TRBV27|TRBJ2-5|-|-
CASSARTGQTQYF
TGTGCCAGCAGTGCCCGGACGGGGCAGACCCAGTACTTC
>TRBV6-2/TRBV6-3|TRBJ2-1|TRBD2|many
CASSRRLAGVFYNEQFF
TGTGCCAGCAGTCGTAGACTAGCGGGAGTTTTCTACAATGAGCAGTTCTTC
>TRBV27|TRBJ1-1|TRBD1|-
CASKRDRDTEAFF
TGTGCCAGCAAAAGGGACAGGGACACTGAAGCTTTCTTT
>TRBV7-9|TRBJ2-3|TRBD2|-
CASSLAGADTQYF
TGTGCCAGCAGCTTGGCGGGGGCAGATACGCAGTATTTT
>TRBV5-1|TRBJ2-1|-|many
CASSLYRGGNEQFF
TGCGCCAGCAGCTTATATAGGGGAGGCAATGAGCAGTTCTTC
>TRBV7-9|TRBJ2-2|TRBD2|many
CASSLNVGGSTGELFF
TGTGCCAGCAGCTTAAATGTGGGGGGGAGCACCGGGGAGCTGTTTTTT
>TRBV6-5|TRBJ1-6|-|-
CASSSGSPDSPLHF
TGTGCCAGCAGTTCCGGATCCCCAGATTCACCCCTCCACTTT